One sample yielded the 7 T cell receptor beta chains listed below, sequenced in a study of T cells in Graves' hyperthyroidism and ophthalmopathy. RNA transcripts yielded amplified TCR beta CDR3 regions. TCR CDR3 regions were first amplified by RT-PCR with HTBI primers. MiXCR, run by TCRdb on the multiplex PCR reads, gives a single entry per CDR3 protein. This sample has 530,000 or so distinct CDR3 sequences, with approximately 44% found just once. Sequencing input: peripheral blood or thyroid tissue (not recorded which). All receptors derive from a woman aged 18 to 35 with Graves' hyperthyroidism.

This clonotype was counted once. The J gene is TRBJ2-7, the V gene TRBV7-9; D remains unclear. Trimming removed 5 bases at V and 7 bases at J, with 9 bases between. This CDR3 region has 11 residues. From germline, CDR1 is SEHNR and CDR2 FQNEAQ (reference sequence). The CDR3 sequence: CASSAYGEQYF. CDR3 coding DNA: TGTGCCAGCAGCGCCTACGGTGAGCAGTACTTC.

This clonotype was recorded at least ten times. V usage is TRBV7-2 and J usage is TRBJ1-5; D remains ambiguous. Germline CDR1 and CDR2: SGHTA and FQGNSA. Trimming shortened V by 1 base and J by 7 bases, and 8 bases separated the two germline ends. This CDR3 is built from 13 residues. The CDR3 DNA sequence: TGTGCCAGCAGCTTAGTATCGGCCCAGCCCCAGCATTTT. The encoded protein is CASSLVSAQPQHF.

In DNA form, the CDR3 reads TGTGCCAGTAGTGGGACGGGGACAGGGTATGGCTACACCTTC. It is translated as CASSGTGTGYGYTF. The V call is TRBV19, the J call TRBJ1-2, with 9 positions matching TRBD1. Looked up from germline, CDR1 is LNHDA and CDR2 is SQIVND (reference sequence). The CDR3 has 14 amino acids. V dropped 5 bases and J dropped 5; count of bases not matched to a gene: 6.

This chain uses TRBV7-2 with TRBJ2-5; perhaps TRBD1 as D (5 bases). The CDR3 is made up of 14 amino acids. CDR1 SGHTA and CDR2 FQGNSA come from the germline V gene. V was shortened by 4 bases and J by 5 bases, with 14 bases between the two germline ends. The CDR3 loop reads CASSSRTSWETQYF. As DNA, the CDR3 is TGTGCCAGCAGCTCCAGGACAAGCTGGGAGACCCAGTACTTC.

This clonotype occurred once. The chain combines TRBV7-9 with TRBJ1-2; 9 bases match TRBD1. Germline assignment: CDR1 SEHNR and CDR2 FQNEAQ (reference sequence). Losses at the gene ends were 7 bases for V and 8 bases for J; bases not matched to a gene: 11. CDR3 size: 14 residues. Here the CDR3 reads CASTLGQGSVGYTF. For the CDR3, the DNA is TGTGCCAGCACCCTGGGACAGGGATCGGTCGGCTACACCTTC. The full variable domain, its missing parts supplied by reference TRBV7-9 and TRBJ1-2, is DTGVSQNPRHKITKRGQNVTFRCDPISEHNRLYWYRQTLGQGPEFLTYFQNEAQLEKSRLLSDRFSAERPKGSFSTLEIQRTEQGDSAMYLCASTLGQGSVGYTFGSGTRLTVV.

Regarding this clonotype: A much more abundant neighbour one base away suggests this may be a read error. The CDR3 protein is CASSLPGRDLYEQYF. CDR3 in DNA: TGTGCCAGCAGCTTGCCGGGACGGGACCTTTACGAGCAGTACTTC. V is TRBV5-6 and J is TRBJ2-7; the D call may be TRBD1 or TRBD2 (5 bases each). Germline CDR1 is SGHDT and CDR2 is YYEEEE. Trimming shortened V by 1 base and J by 4 bases, and 15 bases separated the two germline ends. CDR3 length: 15 residues.

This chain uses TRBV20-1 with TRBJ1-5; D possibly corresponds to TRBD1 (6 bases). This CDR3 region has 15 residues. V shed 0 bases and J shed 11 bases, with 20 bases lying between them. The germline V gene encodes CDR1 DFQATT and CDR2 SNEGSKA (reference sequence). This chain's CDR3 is CSARDLSLGGETQHF. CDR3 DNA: TGCAGTGCTAGAGATCTGAGTCTAGGGGGAGAGACCCAGCATTTT.